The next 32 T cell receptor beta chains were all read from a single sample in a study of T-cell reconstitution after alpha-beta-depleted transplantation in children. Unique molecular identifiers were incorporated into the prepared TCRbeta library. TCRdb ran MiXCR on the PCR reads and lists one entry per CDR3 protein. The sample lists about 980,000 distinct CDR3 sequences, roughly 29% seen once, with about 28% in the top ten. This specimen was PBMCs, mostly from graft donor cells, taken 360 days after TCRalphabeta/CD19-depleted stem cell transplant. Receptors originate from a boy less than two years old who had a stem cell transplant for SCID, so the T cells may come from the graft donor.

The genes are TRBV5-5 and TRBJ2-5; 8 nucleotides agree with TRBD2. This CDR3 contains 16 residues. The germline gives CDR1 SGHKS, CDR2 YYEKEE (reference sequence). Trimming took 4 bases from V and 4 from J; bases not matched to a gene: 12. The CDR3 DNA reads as TGTGCCAGCAGCCACCGATCCCGGGGGGGCCCAGAGACCCAGTACTTC. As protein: CASSHRSRGGPETQYF.

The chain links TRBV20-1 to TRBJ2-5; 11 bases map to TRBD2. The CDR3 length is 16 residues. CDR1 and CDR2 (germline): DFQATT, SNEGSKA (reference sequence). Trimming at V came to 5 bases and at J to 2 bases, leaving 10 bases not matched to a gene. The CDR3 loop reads CSAGRGRLAGQETQYF. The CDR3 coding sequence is TGCAGTGCTGGCCGGGGCCGACTAGCGGGGCAAGAGACCCAGTACTTC.

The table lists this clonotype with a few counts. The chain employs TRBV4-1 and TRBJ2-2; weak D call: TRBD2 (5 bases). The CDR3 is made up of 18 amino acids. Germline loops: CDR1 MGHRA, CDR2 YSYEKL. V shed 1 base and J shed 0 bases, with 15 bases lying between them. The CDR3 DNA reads TGCGCCAGCAGCCAAGGGAGGTTTCGGCACTCGAACACCGGGGAGCTGTTTTTT. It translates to CASSQGRFRHSNTGELFF.

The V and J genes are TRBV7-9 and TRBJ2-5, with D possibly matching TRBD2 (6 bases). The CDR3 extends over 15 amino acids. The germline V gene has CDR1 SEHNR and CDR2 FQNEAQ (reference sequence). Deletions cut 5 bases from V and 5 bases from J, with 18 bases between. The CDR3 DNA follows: TGTGCCAGCAGCCCCGCCCGAGCGGGCCTGGAGACCCAGTACTTC. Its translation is CASSPARAGLETQYF.

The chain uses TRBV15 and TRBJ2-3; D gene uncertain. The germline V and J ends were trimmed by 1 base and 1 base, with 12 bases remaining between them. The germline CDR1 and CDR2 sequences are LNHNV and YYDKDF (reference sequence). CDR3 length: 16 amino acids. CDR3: CATSRVTAARTDTQYF. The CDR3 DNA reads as TGTGCCACCAGCAGAGTTACTGCGGCCCGCACAGATACGCAGTATTTT. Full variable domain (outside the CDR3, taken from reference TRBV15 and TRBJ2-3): DAMVIQNPRYQVTQFGKPVTLSCSQTLNHNVMYWYQQKSSQAPKLLFHYYDKDFNNEADTPDNFQSRRPNTSFCFLDIRSPGLGDTAMYLCATSRVTAARTDTQYFGPGTRLTVL.

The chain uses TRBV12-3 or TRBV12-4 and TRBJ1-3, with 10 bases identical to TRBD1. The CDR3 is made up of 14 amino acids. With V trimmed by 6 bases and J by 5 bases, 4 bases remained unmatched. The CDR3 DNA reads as TGTGCCAGCAGCCGACAGGGGGCTAGAAACACCATATATTTT. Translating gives CASSRQGARNTIYF.

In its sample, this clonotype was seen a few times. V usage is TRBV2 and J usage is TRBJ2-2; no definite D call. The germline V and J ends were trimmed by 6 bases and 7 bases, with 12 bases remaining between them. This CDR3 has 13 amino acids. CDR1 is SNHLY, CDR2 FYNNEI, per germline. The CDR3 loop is CASRGSTRGELFF. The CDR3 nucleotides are TGTGCCAGCAGGGGATCTACGCGCGGGGAGCTGTTTTTT. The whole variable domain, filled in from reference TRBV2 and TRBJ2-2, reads EPEVTQTPSHQVTQMGQEVILRCVPISNHLYFYWYRQILGQKVEFLVSFYNNEISEKSEIFDDQFSVERPDGSNFTLKIRSTKLEDSAMYFCASRGSTRGELFFGEGSRLTVL.

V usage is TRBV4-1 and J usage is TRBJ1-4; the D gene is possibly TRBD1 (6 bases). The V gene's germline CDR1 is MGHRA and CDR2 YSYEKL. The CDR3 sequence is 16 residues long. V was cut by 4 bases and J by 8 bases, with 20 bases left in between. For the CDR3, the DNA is TGCGCCAGCAGCCTCTATATGACAGGAATGGGAGAAAAACTGTTTTTT. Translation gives CASSLYMTGMGEKLFF.

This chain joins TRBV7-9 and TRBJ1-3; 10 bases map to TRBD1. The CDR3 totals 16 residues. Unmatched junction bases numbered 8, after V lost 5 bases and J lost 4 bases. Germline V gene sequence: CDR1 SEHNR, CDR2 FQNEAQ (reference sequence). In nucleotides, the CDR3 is TGTGCCAGCAGCGCACCGGGACAGGGGCCAGGAAACACCATATATTTT. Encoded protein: CASSAPGQGPGNTIYF.

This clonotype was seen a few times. The chain's CDR3 is CASSLVAGGLSEQFF. Here the CDR3 DNA reads TGCGCCAGCAGCTTGGTAGCGGGGGGCCTCAGTGAGCAGTTCTTC. The chain is built from TRBV5-1 and TRBJ2-1; TRBD2 matches 10 bases. Trimming at V came to 0 bases and at J to 9 bases, leaving 6 bases not matched to a gene. The CDR3 covers 15 residues. Germline CDR1 SGHRS, CDR2 YFSETQ.

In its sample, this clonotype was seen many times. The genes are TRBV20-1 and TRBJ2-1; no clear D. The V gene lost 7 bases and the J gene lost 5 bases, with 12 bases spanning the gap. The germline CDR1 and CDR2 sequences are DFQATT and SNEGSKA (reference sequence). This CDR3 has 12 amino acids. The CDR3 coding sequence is TGCAGTGTTGAGCCTAGGCACAATGAGCAGTTCTTC. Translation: CSVEPRHNEQFF.

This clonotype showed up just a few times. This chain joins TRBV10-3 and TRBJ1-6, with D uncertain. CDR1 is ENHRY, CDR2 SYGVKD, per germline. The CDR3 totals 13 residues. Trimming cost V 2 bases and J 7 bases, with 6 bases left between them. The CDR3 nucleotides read TGTGCCATCAGTGAGGCAGCAAATTCACCCCTCCACTTT. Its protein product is CAISEAANSPLHF.

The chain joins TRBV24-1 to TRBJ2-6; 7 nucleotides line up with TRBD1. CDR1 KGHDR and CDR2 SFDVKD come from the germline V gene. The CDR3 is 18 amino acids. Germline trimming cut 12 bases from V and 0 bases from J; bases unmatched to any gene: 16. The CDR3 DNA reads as TGTGCCTCAACCATGGGCCGGAACAGGGGCTCTGGGGCCAACGTCCTGACTTTC. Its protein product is CASTMGRNRGSGANVLTF.

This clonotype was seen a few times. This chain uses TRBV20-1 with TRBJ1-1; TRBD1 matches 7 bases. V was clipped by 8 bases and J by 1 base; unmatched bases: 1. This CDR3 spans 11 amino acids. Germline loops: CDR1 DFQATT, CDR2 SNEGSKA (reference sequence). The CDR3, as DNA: TGCAGTCGACAGGGGAACACTGAAGCTTTCTTT. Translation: CSRQGNTEAFF.

CDR3 in amino acids: CASGLSQGEQYF. DNA of the CDR3: TGTGCTAGTGGTTTGAGCCAGGGCGAGCAGTACTTC. J is TRBJ2-7 and V is TRBV12-5; possibly TRBD1 for D (5 bases). The CDR3 sequence is 12 residues long. Germline assignment: CDR1 LGHNT and CDR2 FRNRAP. Trimming removed 2 bases from V and 6 bases from J, with 8 bases in between. Combining the CDR3 with reference TRBV12-5 and TRBJ2-7 gives the whole variable domain DARVTQTPRHKVTEMGQEVTMRCQPILGHNTVFWYRQTMMQGLELLAYFRNRAPLDDSGMPKDRFSAEMPDATLATLKIQPSEPRDSAVYFCASGLSQGEQYFGPGTRLTVT.

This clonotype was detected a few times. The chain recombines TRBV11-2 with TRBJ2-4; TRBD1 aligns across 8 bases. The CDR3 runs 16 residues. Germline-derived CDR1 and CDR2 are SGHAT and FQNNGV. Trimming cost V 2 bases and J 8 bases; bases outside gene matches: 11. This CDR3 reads CASSLTTGETLDIQYF. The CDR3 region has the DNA TGTGCCAGCAGCTTAACGACAGGGGAAACCTTGGACATTCAGTACTTC. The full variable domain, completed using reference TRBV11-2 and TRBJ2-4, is EAGVAQSPRYKIIEKRQSVAFWCNPISGHATLYWYQQILGQGPKLLIQFQNNGVVDDSQLPKDRFSAERLKGVDSTLKIQPAKLEDSAVYLCASSLTTGETLDIQYFGAGTRLSVL.

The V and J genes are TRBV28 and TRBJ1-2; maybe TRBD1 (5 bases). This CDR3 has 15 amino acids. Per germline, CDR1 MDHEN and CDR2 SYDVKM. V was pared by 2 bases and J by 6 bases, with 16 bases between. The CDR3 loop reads CASSLDFRGGDGYTF. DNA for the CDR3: TGTGCCAGCAGTTTAGATTTCCGTGGAGGGGATGGCTACACCTTC.

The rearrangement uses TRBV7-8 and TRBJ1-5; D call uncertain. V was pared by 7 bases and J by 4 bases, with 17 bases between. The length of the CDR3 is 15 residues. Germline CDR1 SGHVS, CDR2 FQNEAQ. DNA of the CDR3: TGTGCCAGCACCGCAAGCAGCACGGGGAATCAGCCCCAGCATTTT. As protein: CASTASSTGNQPQHF.

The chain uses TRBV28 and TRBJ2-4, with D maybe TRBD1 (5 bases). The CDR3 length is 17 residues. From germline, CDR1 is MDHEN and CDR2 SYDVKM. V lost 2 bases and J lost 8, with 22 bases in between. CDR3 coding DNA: TGTGCCAGCAGTTTACGGCACAGGTTCTTTGACGGATACATTCAGTACTTC. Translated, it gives CASSLRHRFFDGYIQYF.

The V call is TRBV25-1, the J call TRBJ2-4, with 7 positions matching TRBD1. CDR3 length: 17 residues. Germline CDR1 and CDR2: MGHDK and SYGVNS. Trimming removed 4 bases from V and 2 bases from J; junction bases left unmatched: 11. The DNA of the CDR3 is TGTGCCAGCAGTGTCTCCGGGACAGACCGTTCCAAAAACATTCAGTACTTC. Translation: CASSVSGTDRSKNIQYF.

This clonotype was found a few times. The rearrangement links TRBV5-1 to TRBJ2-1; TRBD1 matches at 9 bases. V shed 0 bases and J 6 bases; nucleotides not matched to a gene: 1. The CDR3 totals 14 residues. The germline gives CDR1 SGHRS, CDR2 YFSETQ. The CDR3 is CASSLGDRVNEQFF. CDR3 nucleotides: TGCGCCAGCAGCTTGGGGGACAGGGTCAATGAGCAGTTCTTC.

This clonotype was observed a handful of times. The CDR3 DNA follows: TGCAGTGCTAAGGCGGCCTCGGGGAGGAATGAGCAGTTCTTC. Encoded protein: CSAKAASGRNEQFF. V and J are TRBV20-1 and TRBJ2-1; maybe TRBD2 (6 bases). This CDR3 is 14 amino acids long. Trimming took 4 bases from V and 7 from J, leaving 17 bases between them. Germline V gene data show CDR1 as DFQATT and CDR2 as SNEGSKA (reference sequence).

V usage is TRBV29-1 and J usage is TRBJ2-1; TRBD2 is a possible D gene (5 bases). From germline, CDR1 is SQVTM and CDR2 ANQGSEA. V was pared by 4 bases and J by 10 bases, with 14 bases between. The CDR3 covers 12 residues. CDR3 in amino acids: CSVVISSNEQFF. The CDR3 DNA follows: TGCAGCGTTGTCATCTCTAGCAACGAGCAGTTCTTC.

CDR3 DNA sequence: TGTGCCAGCAGCCCCTTAGCGGGGTACCAAGAGACCCAGTACTTC. Protein: CASSPLAGYQETQYF. The chain employs TRBV12-3 or TRBV12-4 and TRBJ2-5, with 8 bases fitting TRBD2. This CDR3 contains 15 residues. Trimming at V came to 6 bases and at J to 0 bases, leaving 6 bases not matched to a gene.

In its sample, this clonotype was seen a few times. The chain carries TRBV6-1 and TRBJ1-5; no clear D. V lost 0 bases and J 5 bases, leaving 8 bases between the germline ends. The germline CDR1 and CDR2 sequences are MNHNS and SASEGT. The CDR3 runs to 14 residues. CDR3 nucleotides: TGTGCCAGCAGTGAAGCGCGGGGTGATCAGCCCCAGCATTTT. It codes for CASSEARGDQPQHF.

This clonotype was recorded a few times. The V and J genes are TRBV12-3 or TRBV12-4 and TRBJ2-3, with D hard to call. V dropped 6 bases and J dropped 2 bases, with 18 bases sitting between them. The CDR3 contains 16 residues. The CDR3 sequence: CASSPSFRRFTDTQYF. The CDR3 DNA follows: TGTGCCAGCAGCCCTTCCTTTAGGCGGTTCACAGATACGCAGTATTTT.

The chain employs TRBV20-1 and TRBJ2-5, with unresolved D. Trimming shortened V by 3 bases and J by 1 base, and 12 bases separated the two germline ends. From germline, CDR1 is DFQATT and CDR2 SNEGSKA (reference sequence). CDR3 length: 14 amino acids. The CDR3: CSARVISLQETQYF. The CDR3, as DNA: TGCAGTGCTAGGGTGATATCTCTCCAAGAGACCCAGTACTTC.

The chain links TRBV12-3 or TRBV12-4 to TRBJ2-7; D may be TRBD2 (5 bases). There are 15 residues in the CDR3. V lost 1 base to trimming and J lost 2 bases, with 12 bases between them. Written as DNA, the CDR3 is TGTGCCAGCAGTTTAGAACCGGGGAAGGCCTACGAGCAGTACTTC. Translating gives CASSLEPGKAYEQYF.

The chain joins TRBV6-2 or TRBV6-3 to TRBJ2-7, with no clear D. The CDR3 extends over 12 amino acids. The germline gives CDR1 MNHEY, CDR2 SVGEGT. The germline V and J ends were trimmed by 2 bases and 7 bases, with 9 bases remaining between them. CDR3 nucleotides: TGTGCCAGCAGTTACAGTCCCTGGGAGCAGTACTTC. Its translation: CASSYSPWEQYF.

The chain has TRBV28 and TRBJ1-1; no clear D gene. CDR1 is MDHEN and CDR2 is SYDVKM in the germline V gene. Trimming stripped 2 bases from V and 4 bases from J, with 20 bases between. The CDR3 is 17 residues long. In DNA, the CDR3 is TGTGCCAGCAGTTTACCCCACGGACGGATCCGTGGCACTGAAGCTTTCTTT. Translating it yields CASSLPHGRIRGTEAFF. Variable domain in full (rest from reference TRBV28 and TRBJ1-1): DVKVTQSSRYLVKRTGEKVFLECVQDMDHENMFWYRQDPGLGLRLIYFSYDVKMKEKGDIPEGYSVSREKKERFSLILESASTNQTSMYLCASSLPHGRIRGTEAFFGQGTRLTVV.

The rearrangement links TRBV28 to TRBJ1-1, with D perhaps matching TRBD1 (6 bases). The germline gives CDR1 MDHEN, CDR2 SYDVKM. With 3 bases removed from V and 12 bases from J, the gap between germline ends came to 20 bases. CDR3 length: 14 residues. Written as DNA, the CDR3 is TGTGCCAGCAGTTTCCTCCGTTGGGCAGGGGAATCTTTCTTT. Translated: CASSFLRWAGESFF. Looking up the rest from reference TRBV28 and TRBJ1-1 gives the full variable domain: DVKVTQSSRYLVKRTGEKVFLECVQDMDHENMFWYRQDPGLGLRLIYFSYDVKMKEKGDIPEGYSVSREKKERFSLILESASTNQTSMYLCASSFLRWAGESFFGQGTRLTVV.

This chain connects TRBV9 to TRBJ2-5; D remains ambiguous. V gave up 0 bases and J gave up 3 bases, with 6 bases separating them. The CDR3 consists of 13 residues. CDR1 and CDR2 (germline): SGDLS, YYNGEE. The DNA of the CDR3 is TGTGCCAGCAGCGTAGTAGGCGAAGAGACCCAGTACTTC. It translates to CASSVVGEETQYF.